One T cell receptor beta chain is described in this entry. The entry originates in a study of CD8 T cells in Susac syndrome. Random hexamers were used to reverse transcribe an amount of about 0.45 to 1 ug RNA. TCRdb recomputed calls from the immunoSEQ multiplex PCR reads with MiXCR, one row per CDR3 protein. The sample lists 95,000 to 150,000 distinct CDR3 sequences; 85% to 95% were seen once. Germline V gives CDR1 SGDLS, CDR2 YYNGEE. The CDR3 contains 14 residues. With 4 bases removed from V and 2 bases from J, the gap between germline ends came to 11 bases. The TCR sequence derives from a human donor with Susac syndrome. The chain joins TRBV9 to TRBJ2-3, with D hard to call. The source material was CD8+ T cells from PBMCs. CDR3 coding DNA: TGTGCCAGCAGCCCAGGAACTGTCACAGATACGCAGTATTTT. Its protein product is CASSPGTVTDTQYF. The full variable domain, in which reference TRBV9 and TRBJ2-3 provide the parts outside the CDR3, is DSGVTQTPKHLITATGQRVTLRCSPRSGDLSVYWYQQSLDQGLQFLIQYYNGEERAKGNILERFSAQQFPDLHSELNLSSLELGDSALYFCASSPGTVTDTQYFGPGTRLTVL.